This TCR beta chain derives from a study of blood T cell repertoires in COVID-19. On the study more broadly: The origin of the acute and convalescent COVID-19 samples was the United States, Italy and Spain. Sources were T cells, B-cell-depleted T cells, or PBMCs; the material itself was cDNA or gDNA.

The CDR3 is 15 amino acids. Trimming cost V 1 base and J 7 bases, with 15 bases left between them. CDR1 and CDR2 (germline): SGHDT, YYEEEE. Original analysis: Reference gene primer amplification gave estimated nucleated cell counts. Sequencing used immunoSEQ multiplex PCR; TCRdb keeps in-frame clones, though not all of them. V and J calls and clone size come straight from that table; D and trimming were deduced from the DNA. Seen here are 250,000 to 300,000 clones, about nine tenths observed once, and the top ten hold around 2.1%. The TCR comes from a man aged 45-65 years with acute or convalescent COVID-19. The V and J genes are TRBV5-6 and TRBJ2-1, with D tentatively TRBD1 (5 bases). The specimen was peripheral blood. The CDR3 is CASSLRIQGWNEQFF. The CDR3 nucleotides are TGTGCCAGCAGCTTGAGGATCCAGGGATGGAATGAGCAGTTCTTC.